These 2 T cell receptor beta chains originate from one sample sequenced in a study of blood T cells in healthy people across ages (dated by TCRdb to about 2015). Library preparation was by 5' RACE. TCRdb lists the instrument as Illumina HiSeq 2500. A second about 7 to 11 cycle PCR used a sample-barcoded 5' primer and a J-beta primer mix. TCRdb applied fastp at Q25 and MiXCR to the public reads, then kept only in-frame beta chains. Identical CDR3 protein sequences are pooled into one entry, listed with their most common genes and DNA. This sample has roughly 2 million distinct CDR3 sequences in its table, and about 50% of those were observed once. The top ten constitute over 2% of the sample. The sample taken for sequencing was blood. These TCRs come from a woman in her thirties or forties in good health.

This clonotype occurred once. The chain joins TRBV20-1 to TRBJ2-4, with D unclear. The length of the CDR3 is 14 residues. Trimming removed 0 bases at V and 6 bases at J, with 12 bases between. CDR1 DFQATT and CDR2 SNEGSKA come from the germline V gene (reference sequence). The CDR3 bases are TGCAGTGCTAGAGATCACATTGTCGGAAACATTCAGTACTTC. It is translated as CSARDHIVGNIQYF.

The chain combines TRBV4-1 with TRBJ1-2; D is perhaps TRBD1 (5 bases). CDR3 length equals 14 residues. Germline V gene lookup returns CDR1 MGHRA and CDR2 YSYEKL. V was clipped by 1 base and J by 4 bases, with 10 bases between them. DNA for the CDR3: TGCGCCAGCAGCCAAGCGGGGGGAGTCTATGGCTACACCTTC. It translates to CASSQAGGVYGYTF.